Listed below are T cell receptor beta chains from one sample, sequenced in a study of CD8+CD57+ T cells in acquired aplastic anemia. MiXCR was run by TCRdb on the reads, yielding one entry per CDR3 protein. The sample has 450,000 to 600,000 distinct CDR3 sequences, around 30% seen once; the top ten hold less than 0.85%. Specimen: sorted CD4+, CD8+, or CD8+CD57+ T cells (not recorded which) from PBMCs. The receptors shown here come from a human donor with aplastic anemia. Both conserved end residues are part of each CDR3. The D gene is left open where the match is weak. Clone sizes are given selectively: once, few, many, or a class where the clone is expanded.

d_call | j_call | v_call | clone_size | cdr3_nt | cdr3_aa
TRBD1 | TRBJ1-2 | TRBV19 | NA | TGTGCCAGTAGTATAGCCTCGACAGGGTATGATGGCTACACCTTC | CASSIASTGYDGYTF
TRBD2 | TRBJ2-3 | TRBV11-1 | once | TGTGCCAGCAGCCATACCGGGACACGGGAGGGTACAGATACGCAGTATTTT | CASSHTGTREGTDTQYF
NA | TRBJ2-5 | TRBV29-1 | NA | TGCAGCCTCGGGACCCAGGAGACCCAGTACTTC | CSLGTQETQYF
NA | TRBJ2-7 | TRBV7-8 | few | TGTGCCAGCAGCTTAGCCAAGGTAAGTCAGGGGAACTCCTACGAGCAGTACTTC | CASSLAKVSQGNSYEQYF
NA | TRBJ1-3 | TRBV3-1 | few | TGTGCCAGCAGCCCCCGGCAATCTGGAAACACCATATATTTT | CASSPRQSGNTIYF
TRBD1 | TRBJ2-1 | TRBV19 | few | TGTGCCAGTAGTTCCGGGACAGGGGTCTACAATGAGCAGTTCTTC | CASSSGTGVYNEQFF
NA | TRBJ2-2 | TRBV7-2 | once | TGCGCCAGCAGCCAAGTCGGAGCACCGAACACCGGGGAGCTGCTTTTT | CASSQVGAPNTGELLF
NA | TRBJ1-2 | TRBV30 | few | TGTGCGACAGCCGGCCACCCAAGTGGCTACACCTTC | CATAGHPSGYTF
NA | TRBJ2-6 | TRBV3-1 | few | TGTGCCAGCAGCCAAGGGTTCGGGGTTAGCTCTGGGGCCAACGTCCTGACTTTC | CASSQGFGVSSGANVLTF
TRBD1 | TRBJ1-2 | TRBV7-2 | NA | TGTGCCAGCAGCTTAGTAGCCAGGGGGCAAGGGGGCTACACCTTC | CASSLVARGQGGYTF
TRBD1 | TRBJ1-3 | TRBV12-3/TRBV12-4 | few | TGTGCCAGCAGTTGGGCCCCCCCTCAGACAGGGGGCGCGGGAAACACCATATATTTT | CASSWAPPQTGGAGNTIYF
NA | TRBJ2-3 | TRBV12-3/TRBV12-4 | NA | TGTGCCAGCAGTGCAATAAGGGATACGCAGTATTTT | CASSAIRDTQYF
TRBD2 | TRBJ2-7 | TRBV29-1 | NA | TGCAGCGTTGGTAGCGGGGGGCCTGGTTACGAGCAGTACTTC | CSVGSGGPGYEQYF
NA | TRBJ2-7 | TRBV11-3 | once | TGTGCCAGCAGCCAACAGAAAGGCTCCTACGAGCAGTACTTC | CASSQQKGSYEQYF
NA | TRBJ1-1 | TRBV7-2 | many | TGTGCCAGCAGCTTATCAGGGATCACTGAAGCTTTCTTT | CASSLSGITEAFF
TRBD2 | TRBJ2-1 | TRBV4-2 | NA | TGTGCCAGCAGCCAGGTCTACGGGACTAGCGGGACACGAGTCCACAATGAGCAGTTCTTC | CASSQVYGTSGTRVHNEQFF
NA | TRBJ1-5 | TRBV5-6 | few | TGTGCCAGCAGTACAGTAAGAGAGCCCCAGCATTTT | CASSTVREPQHF
NA | TRBJ1-6 | TRBV24-1 | few | TGTGCCAGCAGTTTCCAGGGAGGCTATAATTCACCCCTCCACTTT | CASSFQGGYNSPLHF
NA | TRBJ1-1 | TRBV15 | NA | TGTGCCACCAGCAGAGATTCCGCTTTCGGCACTGAAGCTTTCTTT | CATSRDSAFGTEAFF
NA | TRBJ1-3 | TRBV3-1 | few | TGTGCCAGCAGCCAAGAAGGTTCCTCTGGAAACACCATATATTTT | CASSQEGSSGNTIYF
NA | TRBJ1-1 | TRBV15 | many | TGTGCCACCAGGACCGGCGGACTGAACACTGAAGCTTTCTTT | CATRTGGLNTEAFF
NA | TRBJ2-1 | TRBV19 | NA | TGTGCCTGGGAGGACGGCAGCTCCTACAATGAGCAGTTCTTC | CAWEDGSSYNEQFF